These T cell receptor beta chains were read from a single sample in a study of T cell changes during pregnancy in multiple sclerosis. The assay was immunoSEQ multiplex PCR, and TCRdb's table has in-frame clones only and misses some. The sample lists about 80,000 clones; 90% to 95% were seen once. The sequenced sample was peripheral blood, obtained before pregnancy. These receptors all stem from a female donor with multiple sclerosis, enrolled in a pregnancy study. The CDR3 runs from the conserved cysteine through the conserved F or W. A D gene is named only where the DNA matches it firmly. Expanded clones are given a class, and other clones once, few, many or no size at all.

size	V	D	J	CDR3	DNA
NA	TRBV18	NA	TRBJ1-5	CASSPLDSNQPQHF	TGTGCCAGCTCACCATTGGACAGTAATCAGCCCCAGCATTTT
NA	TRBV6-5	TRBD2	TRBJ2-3	CAVAGEGDTQYF	TGTGCCGTAGCGGGGGAAGGAGATACGCAGTATTTT
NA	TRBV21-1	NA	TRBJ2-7	CASSQLIRDRPLFGHEQYF	TGTGCCAGCAGCCAGCTTATCCGGGACAGGCCGCTATTTGGCCACGAGCAGTACTTC
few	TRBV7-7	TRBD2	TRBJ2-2	CASSLGGSGGELFF	TGTGCTAGCAGCCTCGGGGGGTCCGGCGGGGAGCTGTTTTTT
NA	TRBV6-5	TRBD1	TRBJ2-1	CASRGQGYNEQFF	TGTGCCAGCAGGGGACAGGGATACAATGAGCAGTTCTTC
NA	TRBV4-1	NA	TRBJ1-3	CASSPREENTIYF	TGCGCCAGCAGCCCGAGGGAGGAAAACACCATATATTTT
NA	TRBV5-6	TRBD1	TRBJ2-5	CASSFGQGETQYF	TGTGCCAGCAGTTTCGGACAGGGGGAGACCCAGTACTTC
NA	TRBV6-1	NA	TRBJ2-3	CASPLGGEITDTQYF	TGTGCCAGCCCTCTAGGCGGGGAAATCACAGATACGCAGTATTTT
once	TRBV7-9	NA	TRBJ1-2	CASSRQGNGYTF	TGTGCCAGCTCTAGGCAGGGGAATGGCTACACCTTC
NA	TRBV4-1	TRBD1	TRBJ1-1	CASSQAGGPLNTEAFF	TGCGCCAGCAGCCAAGCAGGGGGCCCATTAAACACTGAAGCTTTCTTT
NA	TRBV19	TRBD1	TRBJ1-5	CASRTGTGGHQPQHF	TGTGCCAGTAGAACCGGGACAGGGGGGCATCAGCCCCAGCATTTT
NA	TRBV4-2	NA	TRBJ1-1	CASSQVADMNTEAFF	TGTGCCAGCAGCCAAGTAGCCGATATGAACACTGAAGCTTTCTTT
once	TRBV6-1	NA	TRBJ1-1	CASSEPWGGSEAFF	TGTGCCAGCAGTGAACCATGGGGGGGCAGCGAAGCTTTCTTT
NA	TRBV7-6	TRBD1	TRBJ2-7	CASSLAGDREYEQYF	TGTGCCAGCAGCTTAGCCGGGGACAGAGAGTACGAGCAGTACTTC
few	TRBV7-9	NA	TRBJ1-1	CASSFAEAFF	TGTGCCAGCAGCTTCGCTGAAGCTTTCTTT
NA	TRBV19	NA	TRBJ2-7	CASNGGDVYEQYF	TGTGCCAGTAACGGGGGTGATGTCTACGAGCAGTACTTC
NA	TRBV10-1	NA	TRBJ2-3	CASSRQGKDTQYF	TGCGCCAGCAGTCGTCAGGGGAAAGATACGCAGTATTTT
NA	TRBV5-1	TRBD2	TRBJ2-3	CASSFRGLAGGHEDTQYF	TGCGCCAGCAGCTTTAGAGGTCTGGCGGGGGGGCATGAAGATACGCAGTATTTT
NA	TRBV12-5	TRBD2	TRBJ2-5	CASARPRLAGVETQYF	TGTGCTAGTGCCCGACCGCGGCTAGCGGGGGTGGAGACCCAGTACTTC
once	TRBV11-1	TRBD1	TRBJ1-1	CASSPGTGVGANTEAFF	TGTGCCAGCAGCCCCGGGACAGGAGTGGGGGCGAACACTGAAGCTTTCTTT
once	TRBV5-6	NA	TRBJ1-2	CASRRYQQGLLAHGYTF	TGTGCCAGCAGACGCTACCAACAGGGACTATTGGCCCATGGCTACACCTTC
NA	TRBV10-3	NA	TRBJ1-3	CAIRPGTNGTIYF	TGTGCCATCAGGCCAGGGACAAATGGCACCATATATTTT
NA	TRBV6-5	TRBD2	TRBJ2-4	CASSYRGGGRDIQYF	TGTGCCAGCAGTTACCGCGGGGGGGGCCGAGACATTCAGTACTTC
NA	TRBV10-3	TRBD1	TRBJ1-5	CAISESGQGANQPQHF	TGTGCCATCAGTGAGTCGGGTCAGGGGGCAAATCAGCCCCAGCATTTT
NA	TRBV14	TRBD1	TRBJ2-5	CASSQEGDRGVQETQYF	TGTGCCAGCAGCCAAGAGGGGGACAGGGGCGTTCAAGAGACCCAGTACTTC
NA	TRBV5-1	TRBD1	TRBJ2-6	CASSQRTGGGIPGANVLTF	TGCGCCAGCAGCCAACGAACAGGGGGCGGGATTCCTGGGGCCAACGTCCTGACTTTC
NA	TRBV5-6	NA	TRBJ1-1	CASSLAGGGMNTEAFF	TGTGCCAGCAGCTTGGCCGGGGGGGGAATGAACACTGAAGCTTTCTTT
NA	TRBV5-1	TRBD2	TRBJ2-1	CASSRGGGSSYNEQFF	TGCGCCAGCAGCCGGGGGGGCGGGAGCTCCTACAATGAGCAGTTCTTC
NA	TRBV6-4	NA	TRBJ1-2	CASSVGFNSGYTF	TGTGCCAGCAGTGTGGGCTTTAACTCTGGCTACACCTTC
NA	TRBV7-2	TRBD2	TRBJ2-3	CASSLATGTSGEATDTQYF	TGTGCCAGCAGCTTAGCGACCGGGACTAGCGGGGAAGCCACAGATACGCAGTATTTT
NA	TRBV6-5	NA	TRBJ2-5	CASSQGGGETQYF	TGTGCCAGCAGTCAGGGAGGTGGGGAGACCCAGTACTTC
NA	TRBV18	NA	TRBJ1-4	CASSPVRSEKLFF	TGTGCCAGCTCACCTGTGAGAAGTGAAAAACTGTTTTTT
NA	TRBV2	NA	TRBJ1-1	CASTRAGEGTEAFF	TGTGCCAGCACCCGCGCAGGGGAAGGCACTGAAGCTTTCTTT
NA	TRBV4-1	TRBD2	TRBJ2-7	CASSQDPASGGHMF	TGCGCCAGCAGCCAAGATCCGGCTAGCGGGGGGCATATGTTC
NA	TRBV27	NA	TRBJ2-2	CASSLSSRSNTGELFF	TGTGCCAGCAGTTTATCATCCAGAAGTAACACCGGGGAGCTGTTTTTT